The 24 T cell receptor beta chains in this list originate from one sample, sequenced in a study of blood T cells in healthy people across ages. Using a J-beta primer mix together with a sample-barcoded 5' primer, a second PCR was run for roughly 6 to 12 cycles. TCRdb ran MiXCR on the 5' RACE reads and lists one entry per CDR3 protein. The sample lists under 2 million distinct CDR3 sequences; 30% to 35% were seen once. The specimen sequenced was blood. These receptors came from a woman aged 25 to 39 in good health.

V usage is TRBV28 and J usage is TRBJ1-5, with no clear D. The CDR3 is 16 amino acids. Germline lookup yields CDR1 MDHEN and CDR2 SYDVKM. Trimming cost V 6 bases and J 1 base, with 16 bases left between them. CDR3 sequence: CASSHNSGWSNQPQHF. CDR3 coding DNA: TGTGCCAGCAGCCACAATTCTGGTTGGAGCAATCAGCCCCAGCATTTT.

The CDR3 bases are TGTGCCAGCAGCGGGGACCTGGCAAATACGCAGTATTTT. This encodes CASSGDLANTQYF. J is TRBJ2-3 and V is TRBV2; D possibly matches TRBD1 or TRBD2 (5 bases each). The germline gives CDR1 SNHLY, CDR2 FYNNEI. V lost 6 bases to trimming and J lost 7 bases, with 14 bases between them. This CDR3 comprises 13 residues. The full variable domain, with the rest looked up from reference TRBV2 and TRBJ2-3, is EPEVTQTPSHQVTQMGQEVILRCVPISNHLYFYWYRQILGQKVEFLVSFYNNEISEKSEIFDDQFSVERPDGSNFTLKIRSTKLEDSAMYFCASSGDLANTQYFGPGTRLTVL.

The V call is TRBV20-1, the J call TRBJ2-7; D unresolved. Per the germline V gene, CDR1 is DFQATT and CDR2 is SNEGSKA (reference sequence). The CDR3 consists of 14 residues. Trimming removed 3 bases at V and 4 bases at J, with 16 bases between. CDR3 residues: CSASYPLGYYEQYF. CDR3 coding DNA: TGCAGTGCTAGTTATCCCCTAGGGTATTACGAGCAGTACTTC.

The J gene is TRBJ1-2, the V gene TRBV20-1, with 10 bases aligning to TRBD1. Germline trimming cut 5 bases from V and 8 bases from J; bases unmatched to any gene: 23. The CDR3 spans 18 residues. Germline-derived CDR1 and CDR2 are DFQATT and SNEGSKA (reference sequence). The CDR3 DNA reads TGCAGTGCTTTCCCTCCGGACAGGGGGTCACCCAGGGGAAGGGGCTACACCTTC. This codes for CSAFPPDRGSPRGRGYTF.

This chain connects TRBV7-8 to TRBJ2-6, with D perhaps matching TRBD1 (6 bases). The CDR3 spans 21 residues. Germline-derived CDR1 and CDR2 are SGHVS and FQNEAQ. Between the trimmed V and J ends, which lost 1 base and 3 bases, there was a span of 25 bases. CDR3 region: CASSLGRNRDLVFYGANVLTF. The CDR3 region has the DNA TGTGCCAGCAGCTTAGGTCGAAACAGGGATCTCGTCTTTTATGGGGCCAACGTCCTGACTTTC.

This clonotype was seen a few times. The rearrangement joins TRBV18 to TRBJ2-3, with TRBD2 identical over 10 bases. This CDR3 has 16 amino acids. The J segment lost 4 bases and the V segment lost 2 bases, leaving 6 bases of the junction unmatched. From germline, CDR1 is KGHSH and CDR2 LQKENI. CDR3 nucleotide sequence: TGTGCCAGCTCACCATACCTCAGCGGGGGGGCAGATACGCAGTATTTT. This sequence encodes CASSPYLSGGADTQYF.

This clonotype has a count of ten or more. The gene calls are TRBV12-3 or TRBV12-4 and TRBJ2-7; D perhaps matches TRBD2 (5 bases). There are 13 residues in the CDR3. Trimming removed 3 bases from V and 2 bases from J, with 8 bases in between. CDR3 residues: CASSFDGTYEQYF. DNA of the CDR3: TGTGCCAGCAGTTTTGACGGGACCTACGAGCAGTACTTC.

The gene calls are TRBV20-1 and TRBJ1-2; a possible D gene is TRBD1 (5 bases). This CDR3 region has 13 residues. The germline gives CDR1 DFQATT, CDR2 SNEGSKA (reference sequence). Trimming pared 0 bases from V and 4 bases from J, leaving 9 bases between. DNA for the CDR3: TGCAGTGCTAGAGAGGGGGGGAGCTATGGCTACACCTTC. Translating it yields CSAREGGSYGYTF.

This clonotype was counted a few times. The rearrangement links TRBV10-3 to TRBJ2-7; 9 bases match TRBD1. The V and J ends lost 7 bases and 1 base, in that order; junction bases with no gene match: 5. This CDR3 has 14 residues. The germline gives CDR1 ENHRY, CDR2 SYGVKD. CDR3 DNA sequence: TGTGCCATCACCCCCGGGACAGGGTCCTACGAGCAGTACTTC. Its protein is CAITPGTGSYEQYF.

Written as DNA, the CDR3 is TGTGCCAGCTCACCAGTCGGGACCCAAGAGACCCAGTACTTC. Translated, it gives CASSPVGTQETQYF. This chain uses TRBV18 with TRBJ2-5, with D possibly called TRBD1 or TRBD2 (5 bases each). This CDR3 is 14 amino acids long. Per the germline V gene, CDR1 is KGHSH and CDR2 is LQKENI. The V and J ends lost 2 bases and 1 base respectively, with 8 bases between them.

The gene calls are TRBV5-1 and TRBJ2-3, with D perhaps matching TRBD2 (5 bases). With 0 bases removed from V and 6 bases from J, the gap between germline ends came to 11 bases. The germline gives CDR1 SGHRS, CDR2 YFSETQ. The CDR3 extends over 14 amino acids. CDR3 protein: CASSLGTGKDTQYF. The CDR3 region has the DNA TGCGCCAGCAGCTTGGGGACTGGGAAGGATACGCAGTATTTT.

Only a few counts were recorded for this clonotype. This rearrangement joins TRBV30 to TRBJ2-7; D call uncertain. The germline V gene has CDR1 GTSNPN and CDR2 SVGIG (reference sequence). V gave up 4 bases and J gave up 7 bases, with 11 bases separating them. The length of the CDR3 is 11 residues. CDR3 loop: CAWTAQMEQYF. CDR3 nucleotides: TGTGCCTGGACGGCACAAATGGAGCAGTACTTC.

The rearrangement joins TRBV9 to TRBJ1-2, with D unclear. The CDR3 is 18 residues long. The V end was cut by 3 bases, the J end by 1 base, with 22 bases between. Germline CDR1 and CDR2: SGDLS and YYNGEE. The CDR3 coding sequence is TGTGCCAGCAGCGCCGACCTTAAAACAGAGGGAAGTAACTATGGCTACACCTTC. Translating gives CASSADLKTEGSNYGYTF. The whole variable domain, remainder taken from reference TRBV9 and TRBJ1-2, is DSGVTQTPKHLITATGQRVTLRCSPRSGDLSVYWYQQSLDQGLQFLIQYYNGEERAKGNILERFSAQQFPDLHSELNLSSLELGDSALYFCASSADLKTEGSNYGYTFGSGTRLTVV.

The chain is built from TRBV4-2 and TRBJ1-3, with D unclear. The V end lost 4 bases, the J end lost 0 bases, and 16 bases lay between the germline ends. This CDR3 is built from 17 residues. Germline values: CDR1 LGHNA, CDR2 YNFKEQ. The chain's CDR3 is CASSRERAFPSGNTIYF. In DNA form, the CDR3 reads TGTGCCAGCAGCCGTGAACGGGCCTTCCCCTCTGGAAACACCATATATTTT.

In its sample, this clonotype was seen many times. The V gene is TRBV12-3 or TRBV12-4, the J gene TRBJ1-4, with D possibly being TRBD1 (5 bases). The CDR3 runs 14 residues. V shed 3 bases and J shed 11 bases, with 16 bases lying between them. The CDR3 loop is CASSLGTHPWKLFF. The CDR3 bases are TGTGCCAGCAGTTTGGGGACGCATCCCTGGAAACTGTTTTTT.

This CDR3 is CSASGLAGYNEQFF. As DNA, the CDR3 is TGCAGTGCTAGCGGACTAGCGGGCTACAATGAGCAGTTCTTC. V gene TRBV20-1 combines with J gene TRBJ2-1, with 11 positions matching TRBD2. Germline CDR1 reads DFQATT; CDR2 reads SNEGSKA (reference sequence). With 3 bases clipped from V and 3 bases from J, the junction kept 1 base outside the gene matches. There are 14 residues in the CDR3.

V gene TRBV27 combines with J gene TRBJ2-7; D may be TRBD2 (5 bases). Germline V CDR1 and CDR2: MNHEY, SMNVEV (reference sequence). V lost 5 bases, J lost 4 bases, and 18 bases lay in between. This CDR3 is built from 15 residues. In nucleotides, the CDR3 is TGTGCCAGCAGTGCAGCTGGAACTCCGGGGTACGAGCAGTACTTC. This sequence encodes CASSAAGTPGYEQYF.

This clonotype was seen more than once but under ten times. V usage is TRBV6-1 and J usage is TRBJ2-3; D perhaps matches TRBD2 (7 bases). Trimming stripped 0 bases from V and 7 bases from J, with 14 bases between. The CDR3 contains 15 residues. The V gene's germline CDR1 is MNHNS and CDR2 SASEGT. CDR3 protein: CASSEALRGPYTQYF. DNA for the CDR3: TGTGCCAGCAGTGAAGCATTGCGGGGGCCCTATACGCAGTATTTT.

This clonotype has only a few counts. The gene calls are TRBV25-1 and TRBJ2-7; D is ambiguous. CDR1 is MGHDK, CDR2 SYGVNS, per germline. Trimming took off 1 base at V and 6 bases at J, with 10 bases between the two ends. The CDR3 extends over 13 amino acids. The CDR3 DNA reads as TGTGCCAGCAGTGAATCCCTTCCGGGCGAGCAGTACTTC. Protein sequence: CASSESLPGEQYF.

The V and J genes are TRBV9 and TRBJ2-1; D gene unclear. Germline CDR1 reads SGDLS; CDR2 reads YYNGEE. The CDR3 consists of 13 residues. The V and J ends lost 3 bases and 8 bases respectively, with 12 bases between them. CDR3 DNA sequence: TGTGCCAGCAGCGAGGACCCTTCGGATGAGCAGTTCTTC. Protein product: CASSEDPSDEQFF.

This clonotype was observed a single time. J is TRBJ2-5 and V is TRBV30; D gene unclear. This CDR3 region has 11 residues. Germline CDR1 is GTSNPN and CDR2 is SVGIG (reference sequence). Trimming cost V 4 bases and J 9 bases, with 12 bases left between them. CDR3 sequence reads: CAWKLSSAQYF. The CDR3 region has the DNA TGTGCCTGGAAGCTATCGTCGGCCCAGTACTTC.

The chain carries TRBV6-5 and TRBJ1-2, with a possible D match to TRBD1 (6 bases). Trimming took 5 bases from V and 6 from J, leaving 13 bases between them. The CDR3 covers 13 residues. The germline gives CDR1 MNHEY, CDR2 SVGAGI. The CDR3 DNA sequence: TGTGCCAGCAGTATTGGACAGAAAGATGGCTACACCTTC. Translated, it gives CASSIGQKDGYTF.

This clonotype occurred a few times. The chain joins TRBV29-1 to TRBJ2-3; TRBD2 aligns across 15 bases. J gave up 5 bases and V 5 bases, and 5 bases lay outside the gene matches. Germline V gene lookup returns CDR1 SQVTM and CDR2 ANQGSEA. The CDR3 totals 15 residues. The CDR3 DNA is TGCAGCGTTCCCGGACTAGCGGGGGGGGGAGATACGCAGTATTTT. This codes for CSVPGLAGGGDTQYF.

This clonotype has only one observation. The genes are TRBV28 and TRBJ2-7, with 12 bases matching TRBD2. Germline V gives CDR1 MDHEN, CDR2 SYDVKM. The V and J ends lost 8 bases and 2 bases, in that order; junction bases with no gene match: 4. The CDR3 sequence is 14 residues long. CDR3 region: CASGGLAGPYEQYF. The CDR3 DNA follows: TGTGCCAGCGGGGGACTAGCGGGCCCCTACGAGCAGTACTTC.